The text below deals with one TCR beta chain. This entry comes from a study of monozygotic twins with inflammatory bowel disease. TCRdb reprocessed the 5' RACE reads, with one entry per CDR3 protein and no DNA. The table counts under 150,000 distinct CDR3 sequences; roughly 2.5% lies in the top ten. The germline V gene encodes CDR1 SGHNT and CDR2 YYREEE (reference sequence). The CDR3 consists of 13 residues. This clonotype was sampled from a human donor with ulcerative colitis or Crohn's disease, or a healthy co-twin of an affected twin (not recorded which). Sample: blood. The chain combines TRBV5-4 with TRBJ1-2. The CDR3 protein is CASSLQNNYGYTF.